A selection of T cell receptor beta chains follows, all from one sample in a study of STAT5B mutations in CD4+ large granular lymphocyte leukemia. The data were produced by immunoSEQ multiplex PCR, yet TCRdb's version contains in-frame clones alone and is incomplete. The repertoire holds 4,700 or so clones, with just over 85% as singletons. Sample: PBMCs. Receptors were obtained from a man between 40 and 49 years old with CD4+ T-cell large granular lymphocyte leukemia. Each CDR3 is given with its conserved first and last residue. Each record gives: V gene, D gene, clone size, J gene, CDR3 protein, CDR3 DNA. D genes are given only for firm matches. A clone size is listed for some rows: how often the clone was seen (once, few, many), or a class if it is expanded.

V gene: TRBV10-3
D gene: .
clone size: few
J gene: TRBJ2-3
CDR3 protein: CAISVASSEALSTDTQYF
CDR3 DNA: TGTGCCATCAGTGTTGCGTCTAGCGAAGCCCTTAGCACAGATACGCAGTATTTT

V gene: TRBV7-8
D gene: .
clone size: .
J gene: TRBJ2-2
CDR3 protein: CASSPRTWTDTGELFF
CDR3 DNA: TGTGCCAGCAGCCCCCGGACGTGGACCGACACCGGGGAGCTGTTTTTT

V gene: TRBV27
D gene: TRBD1
clone size: .
J gene: TRBJ1-6
CDR3 protein: CASRNRGNNSPLHF
CDR3 DNA: TGTGCCAGCAGGAACAGGGGGAATAATTCACCCCTCCACTTT

V gene: TRBV2
D gene: .
clone size: .
J gene: TRBJ1-6
CDR3 protein: CASSEWGRDNSPLHF
CDR3 DNA: TGTGCCAGCAGTGAATGGGGCAGAGATAATTCACCCCTCCACTTT

V gene: TRBV29-1
D gene: .
clone size: .
J gene: TRBJ2-1
CDR3 protein: CSSCLSSYNEQFF
CDR3 DNA: TGCAGCTCGTGTTTGAGCTCCTACAATGAGCAGTTCTTC

V gene: TRBV6-1
D gene: .
clone size: .
J gene: TRBJ2-5
CDR3 protein: CASSEQALARETQYF
CDR3 DNA: TGTGCCAGCAGTGAACAGGCACTAGCTAGGGAGACCCAGTACTTC

V gene: TRBV6-5
D gene: .
clone size: .
J gene: TRBJ2-7
CDR3 protein: CASTPAPGVYEQYF
CDR3 DNA: TGTGCCAGCACCCCTGCACCGGGTGTGTACGAGCAGTACTTC

V gene: TRBV6-5
D gene: .
clone size: .
J gene: TRBJ1-1
CDR3 protein: CASSFDLNTEAFF
CDR3 DNA: TGTGCCAGCAGTTTCGATTTGAACACTGAAGCTTTCTTT

V gene: TRBV5-4
D gene: .
clone size: .
J gene: TRBJ1-6
CDR3 protein: CASSQLASESLHF
CDR3 DNA: TGTGCCAGCAGCCAGCTAGCATCCGAATCCCTCCACTTT

V gene: TRBV2
D gene: TRBD2
clone size: .
J gene: TRBJ2-5
CDR3 protein: CASSSSTSGAWEQYF
CDR3 DNA: TGTGCCAGCAGCAGTAGCACTAGCGGGGCGTGGGAGCAGTACTTC

V gene: TRBV7-2
D gene: TRBD1
clone size: .
J gene: TRBJ1-2
CDR3 protein: CASSSGQGGSYGYTF
CDR3 DNA: TGTGCCAGCAGCTCTGGACAGGGCGGGTCCTATGGCTACACCTTC

V gene: TRBV10-2
D gene: TRBD2
clone size: .
J gene: TRBJ2-3
CDR3 protein: CASSERREGHTQYF
CDR3 DNA: TGCGCCAGCAGTGAGAGGCGGGAGGGCCATACGCAGTATTTT

V gene: TRBV6-5
D gene: TRBD1
clone size: .
J gene: TRBJ1-3
CDR3 protein: CASSYSMRGLGNTVYF
CDR3 DNA: TGTGCCAGCAGTTACTCAATGAGGGGGCTTGGAAACACCGTATATTTT

V gene: TRBV11-3
D gene: TRBD2
clone size: .
J gene: TRBJ2-5
CDR3 protein: CASTGRGSRETQYF
CDR3 DNA: TGTGCCAGCACCGGGAGGGGATCTAGGGAGACCCAGTACTTC

V gene: TRBV5-1
D gene: TRBD1
clone size: once
J gene: TRBJ2-1
CDR3 protein: CASGFTGVGEQFF
CDR3 DNA: TGCGCCAGCGGATTTACAGGGGTGGGTGAGCAGTTCTTC

V gene: TRBV5-1
D gene: TRBD2
clone size: .
J gene: TRBJ2-4
CDR3 protein: CASSPKVAGGELAKNIQYF
CDR3 DNA: TGCGCCAGCAGCCCGAAAGTAGCGGGAGGGGAACTAGCCAAAAACATTCAGTACTTC

V gene: TRBV5-1
D gene: .
clone size: once
J gene: TRBJ2-3
CDR3 protein: CASKLEGTDTQYF
CDR3 DNA: TGCGCCAGCAAGTTGGAGGGCACAGATACGCAGTATTTT

V gene: TRBV2
D gene: .
clone size: once
J gene: TRBJ1-1
CDR3 protein: CASRTQDTEAFF
CDR3 DNA: TGTGCCAGCAGAACCCAGGACACTGAAGCTTTCTTT

V gene: TRBV30
D gene: TRBD1
clone size: once
J gene: TRBJ2-5
CDR3 protein: CAWSSSRVQGRGETQYF
CDR3 DNA: TGTGCCTGGAGTTCCTCGAGGGTACAGGGGAGAGGGGAGACCCAGTACTTC

V gene: TRBV6-1
D gene: TRBD1
clone size: .
J gene: TRBJ1-1
CDR3 protein: CASSEQGAGEAFF
CDR3 DNA: TGTGCCAGCAGTGAGCAGGGGGCGGGTGAAGCTTTCTTT

V gene: TRBV28
D gene: TRBD2
clone size: .
J gene: TRBJ2-7
CDR3 protein: CASSPPGGGGYEQYF
CDR3 DNA: TGTGCCAGCAGTCCTCCCGGGGGGGGCGGCTACGAGCAGTACTTC

V gene: TRBV7-2
D gene: .
clone size: .
J gene: TRBJ2-6
CDR3 protein: CASSLWGSGANVLTF
CDR3 DNA: TGTGCCAGCAGCCTTTGGGGCTCTGGGGCCAACGTCCTGACTTTC

V gene: TRBV10-3
D gene: .
clone size: .
J gene: TRBJ1-3
CDR3 protein: CAISRTVPSGNTIYF
CDR3 DNA: TGTGCCATCAGTAGGACAGTCCCATCAGGAAACACCATATATTTT

V gene: TRBV29-1
D gene: TRBD1
clone size: once
J gene: TRBJ1-1
CDR3 protein: CSVEGPGGWLVMNTEAFF
CDR3 DNA: TGCAGCGTTGAAGGGCCAGGGGGCTGGTTAGTGATGAACACTGAAGCTTTCTTT

V gene: TRBV5-4
D gene: .
clone size: .
J gene: TRBJ1-1
CDR3 protein: CASSTGQSPNTEAFF
CDR3 DNA: TGTGCCAGCAGCACCGGACAGTCGCCGAACACTGAAGCTTTCTTT

V gene: TRBV5-4
D gene: .
clone size: .
J gene: TRBJ2-5
CDR3 protein: CASSSVQSVQETQYF
CDR3 DNA: TGTGCCAGCAGCTCTGTCCAAAGCGTTCAAGAGACCCAGTACTTC

V gene: TRBV7-8
D gene: .
clone size: .
J gene: TRBJ1-1
CDR3 protein: CASSLGRGREAFF
CDR3 DNA: TGTGCCAGCAGCTTAGGACGGGGCAGAGAAGCTTTCTTT

V gene: TRBV4-1
D gene: TRBD2
clone size: .
J gene: TRBJ2-7
CDR3 protein: CASSPRGTSVTYEQYF
CDR3 DNA: TGCGCCAGCAGCCCCAGGGGGACTAGCGTAACCTACGAGCAGTACTTC

V gene: TRBV5-8
D gene: TRBD1
clone size: .
J gene: TRBJ2-7
CDR3 protein: CASSRGGQGGHEQYF
CDR3 DNA: TGTGCCAGCAGCCGCGGGGGACAGGGGGGCCACGAGCAGTACTTC

V gene: TRBV11-3
D gene: .
clone size: .
J gene: TRBJ2-6
CDR3 protein: CASSLMGTLSGANVLTF
CDR3 DNA: TGTGCCAGCAGCTTAATGGGCACCCTTTCTGGGGCCAACGTCCTGACTTTC

V gene: TRBV9
D gene: TRBD2
clone size: .
J gene: TRBJ2-1
CDR3 protein: CASSVGLAGGSYNEQFF
CDR3 DNA: TGTGCCAGCAGCGTAGGACTAGCGGGAGGGTCATACAATGAGCAGTTCTTC

V gene: TRBV6-5
D gene: .
clone size: .
J gene: TRBJ1-6
CDR3 protein: CASRTTGVNSPLHF
CDR3 DNA: TGTGCCAGCAGAACCACAGGAGTTAATTCACCCCTCCACTTT

V gene: TRBV5-1
D gene: TRBD2
clone size: .
J gene: TRBJ2-1
CDR3 protein: CASSLVPSGGLNEQFF
CDR3 DNA: TGCGCCAGCAGCTTGGTCCCTAGCGGGGGGCTCAATGAGCAGTTCTTC

V gene: TRBV5-4
D gene: .
clone size: .
J gene: TRBJ1-6
CDR3 protein: CASSLINSPLHF
CDR3 DNA: TGTGCCAGCAGCTTAATTAATTCACCCCTCCACTTT

V gene: TRBV4-1
D gene: .
clone size: .
J gene: TRBJ2-7
CDR3 protein: CASSRAESREQYF
CDR3 DNA: TGCGCCAGCAGCCGAGCCGAGAGCCGGGAGCAGTACTTC

V gene: TRBV5-6
D gene: TRBD1
clone size: .
J gene: TRBJ1-2
CDR3 protein: CASSSDRGGYGYTF
CDR3 DNA: TGTGCCAGCAGCTCTGACAGGGGCGGCTATGGCTACACCTTC

V gene: TRBV5-1
D gene: .
clone size: .
J gene: TRBJ1-1
CDR3 protein: CASSLGLQAFF
CDR3 DNA: TGCGCCAGCAGCTTGGGACTTCAGGCTTTCTTT

V gene: TRBV5-4
D gene: TRBD2
clone size: .
J gene: TRBJ2-5
CDR3 protein: CASSFRTTSGGARKTQYF
CDR3 DNA: TGTGCCAGCAGCTTCCGAACCACGAGCGGGGGGGCCAGGAAGACCCAGTACTTC

V gene: TRBV19
D gene: TRBD1
clone size: .
J gene: TRBJ1-5
CDR3 protein: CASSSGGQGSGNQPQHF
CDR3 DNA: TGTGCCAGTAGTAGCGGGGGACAGGGGAGCGGTAATCAGCCCCAGCATTTT

V gene: TRBV7-9
D gene: .
clone size: few
J gene: TRBJ1-1
CDR3 protein: CASSFHRTVNTEAFF
CDR3 DNA: TGTGCCAGCAGCTTCCACCGGACCGTGAACACTGAAGCTTTCTTT

V gene: TRBV7-9
D gene: .
clone size: .
J gene: TRBJ1-6
CDR3 protein: CASSLGRDTHNSPLHF
CDR3 DNA: TGTGCCAGCAGCCTCGGACGGGACACCCATAATTCACCCCTCCACTTT